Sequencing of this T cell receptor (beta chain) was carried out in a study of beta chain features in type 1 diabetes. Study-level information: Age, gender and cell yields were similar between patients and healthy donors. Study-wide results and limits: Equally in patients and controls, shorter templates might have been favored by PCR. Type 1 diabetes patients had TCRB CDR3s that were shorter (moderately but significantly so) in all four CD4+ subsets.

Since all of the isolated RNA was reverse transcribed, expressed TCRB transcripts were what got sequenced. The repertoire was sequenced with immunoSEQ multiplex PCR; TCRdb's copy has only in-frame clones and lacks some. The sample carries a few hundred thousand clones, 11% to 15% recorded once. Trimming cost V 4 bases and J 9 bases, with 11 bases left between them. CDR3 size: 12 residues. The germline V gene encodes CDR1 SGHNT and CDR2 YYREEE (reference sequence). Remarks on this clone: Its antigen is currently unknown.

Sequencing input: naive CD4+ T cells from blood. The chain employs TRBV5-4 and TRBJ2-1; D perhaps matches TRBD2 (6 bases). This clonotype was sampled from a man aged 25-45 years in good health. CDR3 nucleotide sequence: TGTGCCAGCAGCCGGGAGTTGGGTGAGCAGTTCTTC. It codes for CASSRELGEQFF.